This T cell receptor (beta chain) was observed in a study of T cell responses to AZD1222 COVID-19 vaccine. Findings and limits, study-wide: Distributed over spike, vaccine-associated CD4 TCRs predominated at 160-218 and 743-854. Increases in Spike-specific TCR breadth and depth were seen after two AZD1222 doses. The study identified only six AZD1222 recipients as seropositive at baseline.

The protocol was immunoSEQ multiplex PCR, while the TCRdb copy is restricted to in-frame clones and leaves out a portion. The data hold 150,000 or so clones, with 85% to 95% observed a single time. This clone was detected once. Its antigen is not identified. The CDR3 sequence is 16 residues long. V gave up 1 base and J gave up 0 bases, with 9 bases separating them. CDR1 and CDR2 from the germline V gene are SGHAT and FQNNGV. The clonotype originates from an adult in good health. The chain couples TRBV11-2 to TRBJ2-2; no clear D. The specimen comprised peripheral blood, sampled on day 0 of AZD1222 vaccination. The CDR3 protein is CASSLGHRSNTGELFF. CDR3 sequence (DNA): TGTGCCAGCAGCTTAGGCCACCGCTCGAACACCGGGGAGCTGTTTTTT.